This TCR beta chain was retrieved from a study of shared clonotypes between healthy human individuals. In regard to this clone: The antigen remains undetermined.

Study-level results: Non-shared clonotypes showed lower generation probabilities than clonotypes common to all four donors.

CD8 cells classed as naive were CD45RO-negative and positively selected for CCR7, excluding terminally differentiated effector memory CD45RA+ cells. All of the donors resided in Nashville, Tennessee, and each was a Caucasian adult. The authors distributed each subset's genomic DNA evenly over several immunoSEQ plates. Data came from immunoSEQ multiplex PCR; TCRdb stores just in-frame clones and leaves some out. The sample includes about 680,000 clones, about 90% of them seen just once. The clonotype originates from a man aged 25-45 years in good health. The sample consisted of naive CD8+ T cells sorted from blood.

The CDR3 sequence is CASSSAGTQNLGEQFF. The DNA for the CDR3 is TGTGCCAGCAGCTCCGCCGGGACGCAAAACTTAGGGGAGCAGTTCTTC. The chain recombines TRBV7-3 with TRBJ2-1; D may be TRBD1 or TRBD2 (5 bases each). Trimming took off 4 bases at V and 10 bases at J, with 23 bases between the two ends. Per the germline V gene, CDR1 is SGHTA and CDR2 is FQGTGA. CDR3 length: 16 residues.